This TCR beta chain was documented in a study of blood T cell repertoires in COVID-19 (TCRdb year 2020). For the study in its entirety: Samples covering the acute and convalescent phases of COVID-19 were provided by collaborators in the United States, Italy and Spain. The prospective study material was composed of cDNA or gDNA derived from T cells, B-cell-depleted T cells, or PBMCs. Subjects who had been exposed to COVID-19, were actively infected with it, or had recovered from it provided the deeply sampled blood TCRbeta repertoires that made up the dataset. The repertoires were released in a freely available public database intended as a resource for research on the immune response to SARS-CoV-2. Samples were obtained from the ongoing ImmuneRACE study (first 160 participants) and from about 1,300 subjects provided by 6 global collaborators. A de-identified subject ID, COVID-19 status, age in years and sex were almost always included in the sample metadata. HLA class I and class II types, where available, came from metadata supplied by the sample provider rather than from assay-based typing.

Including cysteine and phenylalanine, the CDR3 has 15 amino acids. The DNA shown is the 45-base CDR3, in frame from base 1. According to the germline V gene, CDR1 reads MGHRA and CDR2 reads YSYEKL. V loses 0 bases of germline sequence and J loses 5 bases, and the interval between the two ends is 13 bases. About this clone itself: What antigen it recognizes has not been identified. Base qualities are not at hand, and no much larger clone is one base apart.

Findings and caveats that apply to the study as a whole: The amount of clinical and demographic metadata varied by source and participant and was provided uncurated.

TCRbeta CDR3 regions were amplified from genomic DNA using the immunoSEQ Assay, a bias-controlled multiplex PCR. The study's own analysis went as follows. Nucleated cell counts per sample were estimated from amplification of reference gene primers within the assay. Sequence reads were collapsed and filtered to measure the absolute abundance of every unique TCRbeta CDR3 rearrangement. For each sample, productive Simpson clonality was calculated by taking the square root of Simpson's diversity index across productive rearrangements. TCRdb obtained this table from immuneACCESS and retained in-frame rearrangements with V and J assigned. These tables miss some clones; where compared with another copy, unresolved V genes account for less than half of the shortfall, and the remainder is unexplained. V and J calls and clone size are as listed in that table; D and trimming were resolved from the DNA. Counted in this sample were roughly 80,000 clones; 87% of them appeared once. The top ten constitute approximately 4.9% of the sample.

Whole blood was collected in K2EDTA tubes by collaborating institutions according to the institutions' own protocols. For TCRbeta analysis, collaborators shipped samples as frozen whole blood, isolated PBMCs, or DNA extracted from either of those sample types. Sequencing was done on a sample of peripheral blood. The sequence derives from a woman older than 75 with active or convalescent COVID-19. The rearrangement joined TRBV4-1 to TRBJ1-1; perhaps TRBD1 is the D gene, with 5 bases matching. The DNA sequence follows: TGCGCCAGCAGCCAAGATCCGGGGGGAAAAACTGAAGCTTTCTTT. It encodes CASSQDPGGKTEAFF.